This T cell receptor (beta chain) came from a study of cytomegalovirus exposure and HLA in healthy donors. Study-wide background: For the approximately 400 genotyped donors, about 81% fell within the Caucasian-associated ancestry cluster.

Overall study findings and caveats: As was reported, the classifier diagnosed cytomegalovirus status with high specificity and sensitivity. Investigators reported 150 to 200 TCR beta chains as tied to cytomegalovirus.

At sampling all donors were nominally healthy, likely with unrecorded immune exposures. About this clone itself: Antigen unknown.

The CDR3 has 12 amino acids. V was pared by 4 bases and J by 4 bases, with 8 bases between. From germline, CDR1 is WSHSY and CDR2 SAAADI. Primers included in the PCR were 60 Vbeta and 13 Jbeta primers. Profiling relied on immunoSEQ multiplex PCR, and the TCRdb table lists in-frame clones only, not all of them. The sample yields around 200,000 clones, 75% to 80% seen once. The genes are TRBV10-2 and TRBJ2-7; D uncertain. Sequencing input: PBMCs. The clonotype comes from a male donor in good health and CMV-seronegative. The CDR3 sequence: CASSALVYEQYF. CDR3 DNA sequence: TGCGCCAGCAGTGCCCTCGTGTACGAGCAGTACTTC.